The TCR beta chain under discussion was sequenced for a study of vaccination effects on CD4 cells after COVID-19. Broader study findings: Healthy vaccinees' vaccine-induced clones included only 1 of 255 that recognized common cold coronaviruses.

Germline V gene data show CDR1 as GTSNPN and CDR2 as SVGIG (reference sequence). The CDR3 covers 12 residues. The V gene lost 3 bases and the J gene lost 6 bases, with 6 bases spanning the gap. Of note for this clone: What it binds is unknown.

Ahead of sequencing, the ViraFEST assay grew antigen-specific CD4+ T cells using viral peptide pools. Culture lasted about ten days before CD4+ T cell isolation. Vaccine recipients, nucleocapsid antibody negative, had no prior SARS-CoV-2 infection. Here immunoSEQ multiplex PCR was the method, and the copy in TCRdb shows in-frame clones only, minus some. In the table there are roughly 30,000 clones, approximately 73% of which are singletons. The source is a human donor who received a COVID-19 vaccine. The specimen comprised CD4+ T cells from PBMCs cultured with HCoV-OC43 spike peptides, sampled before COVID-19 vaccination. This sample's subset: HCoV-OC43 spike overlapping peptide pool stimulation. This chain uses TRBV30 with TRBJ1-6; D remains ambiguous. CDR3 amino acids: CAWSGINSPLHF. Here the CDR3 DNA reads TGTGCCTGGAGCGGGATTAATTCACCCCTCCACTTT. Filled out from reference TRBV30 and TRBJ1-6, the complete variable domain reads SQTIHQWPATLVQPVGSPLSLECTVEGTSNPNLYWYRQAAGRGLQLLFYSVGIGQISSEVPQNLSASRPQDRQFILSSKKLLLSDSGFYLCAWSGINSPLHFGNGTRLTVT.